The 13 T cell receptor beta chains in this list originate from one sample, sequenced in a study of T cells in localized non-small cell lung cancer. Only in-frame clones appear in the TCRdb table, and some are missing; sequencing was by immunoSEQ multiplex PCR. The sample shows roughly 58,000 clones, roughly 81% of them seen only once. This material consisted of PBMCs, taken before any cancer treatment. The receptors here all came from a man aged 40-75 years with stage II lung adenocarcinoma.

The chain uses TRBV19 and TRBJ2-2; D is possibly TRBD1 (5 bases). V was pared by 3 bases and J by 3 bases, with 11 bases between. This CDR3 has 15 residues. CDR1 is LNHDA and CDR2 is SQIVND in the germline V gene (reference sequence). The CDR3: CASSILGADTGELFF. In nucleotides, the CDR3 is TGTGCCAGTAGTATCCTAGGGGCCGACACCGGGGAGCTGTTTTTT. Based on the CDR3 plus reference TRBV19 and TRBJ2-2, the full variable domain is DGGITQSPKYLFRKEGQNVTLSCEQNLNHDAMYWYRQDPGQGLRLIYYSQIVNDFQKGDIAEGYSVSREKKESFPLTVTSAQKNPTAFYLCASSILGADTGELFFGEGSRLTVL.

This clone occurred once. V usage is TRBV25-1 and J usage is TRBJ1-2; 7 bases are shared with TRBD1. The CDR3 spans 13 residues. The germline gives CDR1 MGHDK, CDR2 SYGVNS. J lost 8 bases, V lost 2 bases, and 5 bases had no gene match. The CDR3 region is CASSELTGVGYTF. CDR3 DNA: TGTGCCAGCAGTGAACTCACAGGGGTGGGCTACACCTTC.

This clone was seen just once. The chain joins TRBV13 to TRBJ2-3; D is uncertain. Trimming stripped 5 bases from V and 3 bases from J, with 12 bases between. The length of the CDR3 is 14 residues. Germline CDR1 is PRHDT and CDR2 is FYEKMQ (reference sequence). The CDR3 sequence: CASSPKEWTDTQYF. CDR3 coding DNA: TGTGCCAGCAGCCCTAAGGAGTGGACAGATACGCAGTATTTT.

V usage is TRBV19 and J usage is TRBJ2-5; no reliable D call. V was shortened by 3 bases and J by 8 bases, with 13 bases between the two germline ends. CDR1 is LNHDA, CDR2 SQIVND, per germline (reference sequence). This CDR3 comprises 13 residues. The CDR3 coding sequence is TGTGCCAGTAGTATCCCCCCAGGAGACACCCAGTACTTC. The encoded protein is CASSIPPGDTQYF.

The V call is TRBV6-5, the J call TRBJ2-7; 9 bases fit TRBD1. The CDR3 covers 13 residues. J was trimmed by 6 bases and V by 5 bases; bases with no gene match: 5. CDR1 is MNHEY, CDR2 SVGAGI, per germline. CDR3 amino acids: CASSSRTGAEQYF. In DNA form, the CDR3 reads TGTGCCAGCAGTAGCAGGACAGGGGCCGAGCAGTACTTC.

The genes are TRBV11-3 and TRBJ2-3; 10 nucleotides align to TRBD1. The CDR3 is made up of 16 amino acids. The V segment lost 4 bases and the J segment 3 bases; nucleotides outside the gene matches: 7. From germline, CDR1 is SGHNT and CDR2 YENEEA. The CDR3 nucleotides are TGTGCCAGCAGCTCCTGGGACAGGGGTAGGACAGATACGCAGTATTTT. Translation gives CASSSWDRGRTDTQYF.

The chain carries TRBV14 and TRBJ2-5; D may match TRBD1 or TRBD2 (5 bases each). There are 16 residues in the CDR3. V was shortened by 4 bases and J by 5 bases, with 20 bases between the two germline ends. Per germline, CDR1 SGHDN and CDR2 FVKESK. The CDR3 sequence: CASSRIVGEPVETQYF. The CDR3 DNA is TGTGCCAGCAGCCGTATTGTGGGGGAGCCTGTGGAGACCCAGTACTTC. Full variable domain (missing parts from reference TRBV14 and TRBJ2-5): EAGVTQFPSHSVIEKGQTVTLRCDPISGHDNLYWYRRVMGKEIKFLLHFVKESKQDESGMPNNRFLAERTGGTYSTLKVQPAELEDSGVYFCASSRIVGEPVETQYFGPGTRLLVL.

The chain carries TRBV11-2 and TRBJ2-3; 13 nucleotides align to TRBD2. In germline, CDR1 is SGHAT, CDR2 FQNNGV. The CDR3 is 17 residues long. Trimming removed 10 bases from V and 1 base from J; junction bases left unmatched: 11. CDR3 nucleotide sequence: TGTGCCACTGCGACTAGCGGGAGGCCCCTGGGCACAGATACGCAGTATTTT. Translation gives CATATSGRPLGTDTQYF. The variable domain in full, completed from reference TRBV11-2 and TRBJ2-3, reads EAGVAQSPRYKIIEKRQSVAFWCNPISGHATLYWYQQILGQGPKLLIQFQNNGVVDDSQLPKDRFSAERLKGVDSTLKIQPAKLEDSAVYLCATATSGRPLGTDTQYFGPGTRLTVL.

The chain carries TRBV4-1 and TRBJ2-7; D is possibly TRBD2 (6 bases). The germline V gene has CDR1 MGHRA and CDR2 YSYEKL. Trimming removed 2 bases at V and 3 bases at J, with 11 bases between. CDR3 size: 14 residues. The CDR3 reads CASSQYSGLYEQYF. Written as DNA, the CDR3 is TGCGCCAGCAGCCAATACAGCGGGCTCTACGAGCAGTACTTC.

This clone was recorded once. This chain uses TRBV12-5 with TRBJ2-4; D is perhaps TRBD1 or TRBD2 (7 bases each). V lost 4 bases to trimming and J lost 9 bases, with 19 bases between them. Germline CDR1 is LGHNT and CDR2 is FRNRAP. CDR3 size: 15 residues. CDR3 loop: CASGYQGGPLSIQYF. The CDR3 DNA follows: TGTGCTAGTGGTTACCAGGGGGGGCCCCTTAGCATTCAGTACTTC.

This clone has a handful of counts. The V call is TRBV9, the J call TRBJ1-1; 9 nucleotides align to TRBD1. Germline V CDR1 and CDR2: SGDLS, YYNGEE. J was trimmed by 11 bases and V by 0 bases; bases with no gene match: 8. The CDR3 spans 14 residues. CDR3 region: CASSVEGQGIEAFF. The CDR3 DNA reads as TGTGCCAGCAGCGTAGAGGGACAGGGAATAGAGGCTTTCTTT.

The count of this clone is one. V and J are TRBV7-9 and TRBJ1-3, with a tentative D call TRBD1 (5 bases). V was clipped by 6 bases and J by 0 bases, with 12 bases between them. CDR1 is SEHNR and CDR2 is FQNEAQ in the germline V gene (reference sequence). CDR3 length: 15 amino acids. In DNA form, the CDR3 reads TGTGCCAGCAGTCCTATGACAGCCTCTGGAAACACCATATATTTT. This codes for CASSPMTASGNTIYF.

The rearrangement uses TRBV5-1 and TRBJ2-2, with TRBD1 matching over 9 bases. The V and J ends lost 3 bases and 5 bases, in that order; junction bases with no gene match: 8. The CDR3 runs 16 residues. Germline CDR1 SGHRS, CDR2 YFSETQ. The DNA of the CDR3 is TGCGCCAGCAGCTCAGAGGGGACAGGGTGGACCGGGGAGCTGTTTTTT. This sequence encodes CASSSEGTGWTGELFF. Full variable domain (outside the CDR3, taken from reference TRBV5-1 and TRBJ2-2): KAGVTQTPRYLIKTRGQQVTLSCSPISGHRSVSWYQQTPGQGLQFLFEYFSETQRNKGNFPGRFSGRQFSNSRSEMNVSTLELGDSALYLCASSSEGTGWTGELFFGEGSRLTVL.